The TCR beta chain under discussion was sequenced for a study of blood T cell repertoires in COVID-19. Study information: Acute-phase and convalescent COVID-19 samples originated in the United States, Italy and Spain. T cells, B-cell-depleted T cells, or PBMCs supplied cDNA or gDNA.

Per the original data handling: Amplification from reference gene primers served as the basis for estimated nucleated cell counts. The assay was immunoSEQ multiplex PCR, and TCRdb's table has in-frame clones only and misses some. V, J and clone size were drawn from that table, and D and trimming were deduced from the DNA. The sample lists approximately 54,000 clones; about four fifths were seen once. Germline CDR1 is KGHSH and CDR2 is LQKENI. The CDR3 extends over 11 amino acids. The trim removed 6 bases at V and 8 bases at J, leaving 2 bases unmatched. V and J are TRBV18 and TRBJ1-2; 8 bases match TRBD1. Sequencing was performed on peripheral blood. The sequence was obtained from a woman aged 55-69 years with acute or convalescent COVID-19. This chain's CDR3 is CASSAGGGYTF. DNA for the CDR3: TGTGCCAGCTCGGCAGGGGGCGGCTACACCTTC.